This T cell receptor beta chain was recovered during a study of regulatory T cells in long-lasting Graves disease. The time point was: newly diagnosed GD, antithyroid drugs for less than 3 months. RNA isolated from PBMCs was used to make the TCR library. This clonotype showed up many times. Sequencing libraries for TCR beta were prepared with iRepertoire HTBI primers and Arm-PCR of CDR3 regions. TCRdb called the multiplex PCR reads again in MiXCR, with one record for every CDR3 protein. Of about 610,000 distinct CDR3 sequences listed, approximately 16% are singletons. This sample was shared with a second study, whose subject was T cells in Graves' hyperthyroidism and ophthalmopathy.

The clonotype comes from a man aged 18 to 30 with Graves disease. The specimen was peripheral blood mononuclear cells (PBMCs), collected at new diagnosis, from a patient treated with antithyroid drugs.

For the CDR3, the DNA is TGTGCCAGCAGCTTATCACTAGCCAACTCCTACAATGAGCAGTTCTTC. It yields the protein CASSLSLANSYNEQFF. The V and J genes are TRBV11-2 and TRBJ2-1; D is perhaps TRBD2 (6 bases). The CDR3 spans 16 residues. Trimming removed 2 bases from V and 0 bases from J, with 11 bases in between. Germline loops: CDR1 SGHAT, CDR2 FQNNGV.